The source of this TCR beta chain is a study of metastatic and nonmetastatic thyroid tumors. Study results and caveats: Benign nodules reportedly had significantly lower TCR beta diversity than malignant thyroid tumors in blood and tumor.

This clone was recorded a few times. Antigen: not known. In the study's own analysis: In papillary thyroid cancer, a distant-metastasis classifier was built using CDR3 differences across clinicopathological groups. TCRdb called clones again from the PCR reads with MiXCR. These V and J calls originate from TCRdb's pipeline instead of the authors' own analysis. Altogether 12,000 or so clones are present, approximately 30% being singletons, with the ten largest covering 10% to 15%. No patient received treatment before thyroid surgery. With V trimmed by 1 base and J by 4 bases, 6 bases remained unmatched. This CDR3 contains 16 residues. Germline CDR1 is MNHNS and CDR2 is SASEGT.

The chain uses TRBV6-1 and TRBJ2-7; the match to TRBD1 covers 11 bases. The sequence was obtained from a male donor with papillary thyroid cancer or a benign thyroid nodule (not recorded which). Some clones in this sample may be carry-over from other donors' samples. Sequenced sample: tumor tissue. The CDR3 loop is CASSEEAGTGGYEQYF. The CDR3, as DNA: TGTGCCAGCAGTGAAGAGGCCGGGACAGGGGGATACGAGCAGTACTTC.